Below, one TCR beta chain is given with its context. As for time point: pretreatment peripheral blood. The record originates from a study of PD-L1 blockade in urothelial cancer. As for the study in general: Every 3 weeks, patients received intravenous atezolizumab 1,200 mg, beginning 2014. Study patients had been treated with 0 to 3 previous chemotherapy regimens.

Data came from immunoSEQ multiplex PCR; TCRdb stores just in-frame clones and leaves some out. The data contain 130,000 or so clones, about four fifths of them singletons. Trimming cost V 4 bases and J 2 bases, with 14 bases left between them. Germline V gene sequence: CDR1 ENHRY, CDR2 SYGVKD. The CDR3 has 15 residues. The chain has TRBV10-3 and TRBJ2-5, with D possibly being TRBD1 (5 bases). This TCR derives from a man between 50 and 59 years old with urothelial cancer. The specimen comprised PBMCs, sampled around atezolizumab (anti-PD-L1) treatment. The CDR3 spells CAISVGQGKQETQYF. DNA of the CDR3: TGTGCCATCAGTGTGGGGCAGGGAAAACAAGAGACCCAGTACTTC.